This TCR beta chain comes out of a study of shared clonotypes between healthy human individuals. Study findings and constraints: The sole specimen, blood, was sampled, and tissue repertoires likely differ.

The repertoire was sequenced with immunoSEQ multiplex PCR; TCRdb's copy has only in-frame clones and lacks some. Counted here are 1.4 million or so clones, approximately 98.5% occurring once; the ten biggest clones make up over 0.3%. Germline lookup yields CDR1 SGDLS and CDR2 YYNGEE. The CDR3 extends over 14 amino acids. V was trimmed by 3 bases and J by 5 bases, leaving 14 bases between them. The split of CD4+ cells yielded CD45RA+ naive and CD45RA-negative memory subsets. To note about this clone: Its antigen is not known.

The sample taken for sequencing was naive CD4+ T cells sorted from blood. Noted subset: CD45RA+ positively selected. This receptor was taken from a man younger than 40 in good health. V is TRBV9 and J is TRBJ1-2; unclear D gene. The CDR3 nucleotides read TGTGCCAGCAGCGCAACCGGACTACAATATGGCTACACCTTC. Its translation: CASSATGLQYGYTF.